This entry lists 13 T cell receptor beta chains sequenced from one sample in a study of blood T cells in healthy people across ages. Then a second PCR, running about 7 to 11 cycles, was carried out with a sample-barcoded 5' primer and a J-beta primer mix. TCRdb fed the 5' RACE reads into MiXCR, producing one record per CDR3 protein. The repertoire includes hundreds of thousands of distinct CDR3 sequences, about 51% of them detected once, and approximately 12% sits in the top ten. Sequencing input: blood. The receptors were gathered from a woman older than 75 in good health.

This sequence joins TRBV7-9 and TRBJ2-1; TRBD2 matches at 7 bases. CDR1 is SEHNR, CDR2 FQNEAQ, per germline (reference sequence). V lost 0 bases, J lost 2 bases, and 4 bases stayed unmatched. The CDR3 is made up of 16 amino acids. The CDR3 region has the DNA TGTGCCAGCAGCTTAGCGCTAAGCGGGACCTACAATGAGCAGTTCTTC. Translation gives CASSLALSGTYNEQFF.

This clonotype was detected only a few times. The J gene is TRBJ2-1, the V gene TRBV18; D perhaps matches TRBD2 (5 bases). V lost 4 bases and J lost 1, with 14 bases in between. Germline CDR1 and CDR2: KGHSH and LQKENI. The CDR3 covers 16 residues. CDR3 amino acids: CASSLSNGESYNEQFF. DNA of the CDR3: TGTGCCAGCTCACTCAGCAACGGGGAGTCCTACAATGAGCAGTTCTTC.

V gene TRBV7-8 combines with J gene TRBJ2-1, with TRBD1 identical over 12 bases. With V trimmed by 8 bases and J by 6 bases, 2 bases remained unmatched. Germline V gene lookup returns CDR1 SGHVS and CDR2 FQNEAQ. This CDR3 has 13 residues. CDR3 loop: CASRDRGLNEQFF. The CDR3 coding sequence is TGTGCCAGCCGGGACAGGGGGCTCAATGAGCAGTTCTTC.

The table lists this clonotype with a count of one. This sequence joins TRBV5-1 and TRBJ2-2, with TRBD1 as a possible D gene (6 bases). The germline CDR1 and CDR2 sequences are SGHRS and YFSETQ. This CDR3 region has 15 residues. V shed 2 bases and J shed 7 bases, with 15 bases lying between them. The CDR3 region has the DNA TGCGCCAGCAGCTTCACCGGGACATCTCTCGGGGAGCTGTTTTTT. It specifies CASSFTGTSLGELFF.

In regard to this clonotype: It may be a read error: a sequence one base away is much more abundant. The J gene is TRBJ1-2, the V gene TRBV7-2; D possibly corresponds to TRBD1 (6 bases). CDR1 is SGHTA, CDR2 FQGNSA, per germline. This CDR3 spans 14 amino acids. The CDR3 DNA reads TGTGTCAGCAGCTTAAACAGGGAGAACTATGGCTACACCTTC. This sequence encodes CVSSLNRENYGYTF.

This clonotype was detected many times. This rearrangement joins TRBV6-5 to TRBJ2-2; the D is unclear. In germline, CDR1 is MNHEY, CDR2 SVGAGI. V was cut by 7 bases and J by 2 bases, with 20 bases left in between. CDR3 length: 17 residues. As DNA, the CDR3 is TGTGCCAGCATTAAAATTGGTGGGCAGACCAACACCGGGGAGCTGTTTTTT. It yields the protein CASIKIGGQTNTGELFF.

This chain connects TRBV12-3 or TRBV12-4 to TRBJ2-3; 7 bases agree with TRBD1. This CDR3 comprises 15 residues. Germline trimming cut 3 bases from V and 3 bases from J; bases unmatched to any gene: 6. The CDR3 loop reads CASSFSRGSTDTQYF. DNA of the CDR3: TGTGCCAGCAGTTTCAGCAGGGGGTCGACAGATACGCAGTATTTT.

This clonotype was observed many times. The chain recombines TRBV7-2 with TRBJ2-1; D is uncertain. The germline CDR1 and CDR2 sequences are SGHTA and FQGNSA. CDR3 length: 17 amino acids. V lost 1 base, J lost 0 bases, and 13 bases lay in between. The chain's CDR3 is CASSLVWRFSSYNEQFF. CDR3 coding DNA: TGTGCCAGCAGCTTAGTATGGCGATTTAGCTCCTACAATGAGCAGTTCTTC.

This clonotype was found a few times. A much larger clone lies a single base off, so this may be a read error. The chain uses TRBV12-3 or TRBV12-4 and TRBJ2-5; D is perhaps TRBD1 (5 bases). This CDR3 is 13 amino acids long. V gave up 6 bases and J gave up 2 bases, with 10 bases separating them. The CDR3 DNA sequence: TGTGCCAGCAGGGGTGGACAACAAGAGACCCAGTACTTC. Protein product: CASRGGQQETQYF.

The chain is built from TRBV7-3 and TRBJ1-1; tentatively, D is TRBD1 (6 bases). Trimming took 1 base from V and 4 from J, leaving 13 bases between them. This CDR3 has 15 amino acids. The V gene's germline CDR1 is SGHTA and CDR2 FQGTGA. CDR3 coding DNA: TGTGCCAGCAGCTTAAAAGTAGGAGGGGGCACTGAAGCTTTCTTT. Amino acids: CASSLKVGGGTEAFF.

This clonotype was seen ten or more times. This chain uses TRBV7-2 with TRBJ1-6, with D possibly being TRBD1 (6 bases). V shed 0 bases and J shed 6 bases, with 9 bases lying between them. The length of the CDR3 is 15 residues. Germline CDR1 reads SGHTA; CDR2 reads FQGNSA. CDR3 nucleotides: TGTGCCAGCAGCTTAGCGGGACATACTAATTCACCCCTCCACTTT. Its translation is CASSLAGHTNSPLHF.

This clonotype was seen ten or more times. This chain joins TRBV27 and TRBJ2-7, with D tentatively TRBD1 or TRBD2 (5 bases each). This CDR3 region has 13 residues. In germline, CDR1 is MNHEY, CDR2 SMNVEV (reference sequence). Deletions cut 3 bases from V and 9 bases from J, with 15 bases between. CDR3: CASSLGVGLGQYF. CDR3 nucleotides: TGTGCCAGCAGTTTGGGGGTTGGGTTGGGGCAGTACTTC.

CDR3 bases: TGCGCCAGCAGCGCACAGGGGAGGAGGGAAAAACTGTTTTTT. It specifies CASSAQGRREKLFF. This chain connects TRBV5-1 to TRBJ1-4; 7 positions match TRBD1. The CDR3 length is 14 residues. Germline CDR1 is SGHRS and CDR2 is YFSETQ. V shed 4 bases, J shed 8 bases, and the junction held 8 bases outside the gene matches.